The following is a T cell receptor beta chain sequence with its context. The antigen is undetermined. The length of the CDR3 is 12 residues. Germline CDR1 LNHNV, CDR2 YYDKDF (reference sequence). The germline V and J ends were trimmed by 9 bases and 2 bases, with 7 bases remaining between them. Libraries were prepared by immunoSEQ multiplex PCR; TCRdb keeps only in-frame clonotypes and omits some of them. The data contain about 350,000 clones, roughly nine tenths of them seen just once; the ten biggest clones take up roughly 3.9%. These data are taken from a study of Ad26.COV2.S vaccination and SARS-CoV-2 variants. Study-wide results and limits: There was reportedly substantial breadth in spike-specific CD8+ and CD4+ T cell responses after vaccination. Vaccine recipients showed a spike-specific TCR breadth that was higher than in placebo recipients. Analyses that measured TCR breadth and depth may have underestimated total T cell responses.

Source: peripheral blood, taken after recovery from COVID-19. This clonotype originated in a human donor who had recovered from COVID-19. The genes are TRBV15 and TRBJ2-2, with D perhaps matching TRBD1 (5 bases). The CDR3 loop reads CATRGNTGELFF. Written as DNA, the CDR3 is TGTGCCACTAGGGGTAACACCGGGGAGCTGTTTTTT. The full variable domain, rest sourced from reference TRBV15 and TRBJ2-2, is DAMVIQNPRYQVTQFGKPVTLSCSQTLNHNVMYWYQQKSSQAPKLLFHYYDKDFNNEADTPDNFQSRRPNTSFCFLDIRSPGLGDTAMYLCATRGNTGELFFGEGSRLTVL.